Presented here are 7 T cell receptor beta chains from one specimen sequenced in a study of cytomegalovirus exposure and HLA in healthy donors. Primers included in the PCR were 60 Vbeta and 13 Jbeta primers. The table came from immunoSEQ multiplex PCR; TCRdb's copy has only in-frame clones and leaves some out. The sample holds about 110,000 clones, approximately 74% seen once. The sample taken for sequencing was PBMCs. These receptors all come from a woman between 35 and 50 years old in good health and CMV-seropositive.

The chain joins TRBV4-1 to TRBJ2-7; tentatively, D is TRBD1 (6 bases). Trimming removed 1 base from V and 0 bases from J, with 10 bases in between. Germline loops: CDR1 MGHRA, CDR2 YSYEKL. This CDR3 is 15 amino acids long. In DNA form, the CDR3 reads TGCGCCAGCAGCCAAGGGACAGCCGACTCCTACGAGCAGTACTTC. Translating gives CASSQGTADSYEQYF.

The chain recombines TRBV7-2 with TRBJ2-7; perhaps TRBD2 as D (5 bases). This CDR3 spans 15 amino acids. The germline CDR1 and CDR2 sequences are SGHTA and FQGNSA. V dropped 5 bases and J dropped 3 bases, with 17 bases sitting between them. The DNA of the CDR3 is TGTGCCAGCAGCAAAAGGACTCGACCCGACTACGAGCAGTACTTC. Its protein product is CASSKRTRPDYEQYF.

In its sample, this clone was seen a few times. Distinct nucleotide sequences in the sample also encode this CDR3. The gene calls are TRBV29-1 and TRBJ1-3, with 7 bases fitting TRBD1. CDR1 is SQVTM, CDR2 ANQGSEA, per germline. This CDR3 region has 15 residues. Unmatched junction bases numbered 10, after V lost 7 bases and J lost 1 base. The CDR3 nucleotides read TGCAGCGCAAAGACAGGGCCTTCTTCTGGAAACACCATATATTTT. Its protein product is CSAKTGPSSGNTIYF. The full variable domain, rest sourced from reference TRBV29-1 and TRBJ1-3, is SAVISQKPSRDICQRGTSLTIQCQVDSQVTMMFWYRQQPGQSLTLIATANQGSEATYESGFVIDKFPISRPNLTFSTLTVSNMSPEDSSIYLCSAKTGPSSGNTIYFGEGSWLTVV.

In this sample, this clone is medium-sized. The rearrangement joins TRBV7-6 to TRBJ2-5; the match to TRBD2 covers 9 bases. This CDR3 is 16 amino acids long. V dropped 0 bases and J dropped 0; count of bases not matched to a gene: 2. Germline assignment: CDR1 SGHVS and CDR2 FNYEAQ. The CDR3 nucleotides are TGTGCCAGCAGCTTAGCCCCTAGCGGGGACCAAGAGACCCAGTACTTC. Translating gives CASSLAPSGDQETQYF.

The chain has TRBV4-1 and TRBJ1-1; D might be TRBD1 (6 bases). Per the germline V gene, CDR1 is MGHRA and CDR2 is YSYEKL. V lost 5 bases and J lost 0, with 13 bases in between. CDR3 length: 15 residues. This CDR3 reads CASSSPGHLNTEAFF. The CDR3 bases are TGCGCCAGCAGCTCACCGGGACACTTGAACACTGAAGCTTTCTTT.

The chain recombines TRBV7-9 with TRBJ2-5, with 13 bases lining up with TRBD2. CDR3 size: 16 residues. Germline CDR1 is SEHNR and CDR2 is FQNEAQ (reference sequence). Trimming at V came to 5 bases and at J to 7 bases, leaving 10 bases not matched to a gene. CDR3 in DNA: TGTGCCAGCAGCCAAGGACTAGCGGGGGATTCAGGGACCCAGTACTTC. Translating gives CASSQGLAGDSGTQYF. The full variable domain, with the rest looked up from reference TRBV7-9 and TRBJ2-5, is DTGVSQNPRHKITKRGQNVTFRCDPISEHNRLYWYRQTLGQGPEFLTYFQNEAQLEKSRLLSDRFSAERPKGSFSTLEIQRTEQGDSAMYLCASSQGLAGDSGTQYFGPGTRLLVL.

V gene TRBV4-3 combines with J gene TRBJ2-2; perhaps TRBD2 as D (5 bases). Per the germline V gene, CDR1 is LGHNA and CDR2 is YSLEER. V gave up 3 bases and J gave up 8 bases, with 10 bases separating them. The CDR3 length is 13 residues. The CDR3 region is CASSHIGDGELFF. DNA for the CDR3: TGCGCCAGCAGCCATATCGGGGATGGGGAGCTGTTTTTT.